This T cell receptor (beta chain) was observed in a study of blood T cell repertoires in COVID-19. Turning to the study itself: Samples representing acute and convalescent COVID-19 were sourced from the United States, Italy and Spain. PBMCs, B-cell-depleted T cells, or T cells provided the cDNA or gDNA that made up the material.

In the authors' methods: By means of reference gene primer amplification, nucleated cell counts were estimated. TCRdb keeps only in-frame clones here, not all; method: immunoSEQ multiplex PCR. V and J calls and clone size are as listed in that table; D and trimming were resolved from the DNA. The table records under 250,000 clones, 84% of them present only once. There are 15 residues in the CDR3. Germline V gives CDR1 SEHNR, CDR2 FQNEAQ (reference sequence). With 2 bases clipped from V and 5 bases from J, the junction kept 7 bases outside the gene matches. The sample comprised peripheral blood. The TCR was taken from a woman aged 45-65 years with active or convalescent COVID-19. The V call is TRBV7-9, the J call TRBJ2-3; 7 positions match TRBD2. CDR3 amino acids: CASSLLAARVDTQYF. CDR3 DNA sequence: TGTGCCAGCAGCTTACTAGCGGCCCGGGTAGATACGCAGTATTTT.